This T cell receptor (beta chain) emerged from a study of identical twins. Study-wide results and caveats: Alpha sequences that were out-of-frame and twin-shared showed an excess of low generation probability. Abundant beta clonotypes from cord blood bore fewer insertions; memory repertoires lacked this pattern.

This CDR3 is built from 12 residues. Germline V gene lookup returns CDR1 DFQATT and CDR2 SNEGSKA (reference sequence). V gave up 6 bases and J gave up 0 bases, with 8 bases separating them. TCRdb analysed the 5' RACE reads with MiXCR anew, one entry per CDR3 protein. The data contain hundreds of thousands of distinct CDR3 sequences, 9% to 15% of them singletons. This clonotype was counted only a few times. The antigen is undetermined. The same sample was also used in a study of yellow fever vaccine responses in identical twins.

This TCR derives from a woman aged 18-30 years in good health. What was sequenced was PBMCs. V usage is TRBV20-1 and J usage is TRBJ2-5, with unresolved D. CDR3 in DNA: TGCAGTGCATCAGCGTACCAAGAGACCCAGTACTTC. It encodes CSASAYQETQYF.